These 28 T cell receptor beta chains came from one sample sequenced in a study of response to subunit inactivated influenza vaccine. TCRdb reprocessed the RT-PCR reads via MiXCR and lists one record per CDR3 protein. The sample holds over 750,000 distinct CDR3 sequences, around 20% seen once. This specimen was PBMCs from blood, taken about 5 days after vaccination. The receptors were sampled from a man in his fifties who received an inactivated influenza vaccine.

This clonotype was detected only a few times. This chain's CDR3 is CASSLQVSHEQYF. The CDR3 DNA sequence: TGTGCCAGCAGCCTACAGGTTTCCCACGAGCAGTACTTC. The rearrangement joins TRBV4-2 to TRBJ2-7, with D possibly being TRBD1 (5 bases). V lost 4 bases and J 5 bases, leaving 12 bases between the germline ends. Germline V gene data show CDR1 as LGHNA and CDR2 as YNFKEQ. The CDR3 loop spans 13 amino acids.

The chain employs TRBV7-2 and TRBJ2-3; 8 nucleotides align to TRBD2. This CDR3 comprises 15 residues. V shed 2 bases and J 4 bases; nucleotides not matched to a gene: 5. Looked up from germline, CDR1 is SGHTA and CDR2 is FQGNSA. The CDR3 DNA is TGTGCCAGCAGCTTAAACGGCGGGAGGTCAGATACGCAGTATTTT. Translation: CASSLNGGRSDTQYF. Full variable domain (remainder filled in from reference TRBV7-2 and TRBJ2-3): GAGVSQSPSNKVTEKGKDVELRCDPISGHTALYWYRQSLGQGLEFLIYFQGNSAPDKSGLPSDRFSAERTGGSVSTLTIQRTQQEDSAVYLCASSLNGGRSDTQYFGPGTRLTVL.

This rearrangement joins TRBV6-5 to TRBJ2-2; 12 nucleotides match TRBD2. V shed 5 bases, J shed 8 bases, and the junction held 12 bases outside the gene matches. Germline V lookup: CDR1 MNHEY, CDR2 SVGAGI. There are 17 residues in the CDR3. The CDR3 nucleotides read TGTGCCAGCAGTCACTTCCTACCTAGCGGGGGGGTTGGGGAGCTGTTTTTT. As protein: CASSHFLPSGGVGELFF.

On this clonotype itself: Just one base apart from a much larger clone, this may be a read error. The CDR3 loop reads CASSYSGGPRLF. Here the CDR3 DNA reads TGTGCCAGCAGTTACTCGGGGGGTCCCCGGCTCTTC. The V call is TRBV6-5, the J call TRBJ2-1; perhaps TRBD2 as D (6 bases). The CDR3 loop spans 12 amino acids. In germline, CDR1 is MNHEY, CDR2 SVGAGI.

A few counts support this clonotype. The chain combines TRBV24-1 with TRBJ2-1, with D maybe TRBD2 (6 bases). V lost 6 bases to trimming and J lost 10 bases, with 15 bases between them. CDR1 is KGHDR and CDR2 is SFDVKD in the germline V gene. This CDR3 contains 13 residues. The CDR3 DNA follows: TGTGCCACCAGTAGCCGGATCCGGGGGGAGCAGTTCTTC. This codes for CATSSRIRGEQFF.

This clonotype was found many times. The gene calls are TRBV20-1 and TRBJ2-3, with D perhaps matching TRBD1 or TRBD2 (5 bases each). The CDR3 runs 13 residues. V was clipped by 5 bases and J by 6 bases, with 15 bases between them. Germline V gene sequence: CDR1 DFQATT, CDR2 SNEGSKA (reference sequence). The CDR3 protein is CSAGRGQTDTQYF. The DNA for the CDR3 is TGCAGTGCTGGACGGGGCCAAACGGATACGCAGTATTTT.

The chain has TRBV24-1 and TRBJ2-7; TRBD1 matches 7 bases. The CDR3 runs 13 residues. Trimming removed 4 bases from V and 6 bases from J; junction bases left unmatched: 5. Germline V gene sequence: CDR1 KGHDR, CDR2 SFDVKD. The CDR3 sequence: CATSDGAGGEQYF. CDR3 nucleotides: TGTGCCACCAGTGACGGGGCAGGGGGCGAGCAGTACTTC.

The chain joins TRBV5-5 to TRBJ1-2, with TRBD1 matching over 10 bases. The V gene's germline CDR1 is SGHKS and CDR2 YYEKEE (reference sequence). The V gene end was trimmed by 0 bases and the J gene end by 7 bases; junction bases not matched to a gene: 3. The CDR3 runs to 14 residues. This CDR3 reads CASSLARTGGGYTF. CDR3 DNA sequence: TGTGCCAGCAGCTTGGCGAGGACAGGGGGTGGCTACACCTTC.

J is TRBJ2-7 and V is TRBV7-2, with D hard to call. The CDR3 spans 12 residues. Deletions cut 5 bases from V and 4 bases from J, with 9 bases between. Germline-derived CDR1 and CDR2 are SGHTA and FQGNSA. The DNA of the CDR3 is TGTGCCAGCAGCCCCCGTTTGTACGAGCAGTACTTC. Protein: CASSPRLYEQYF.

This clonotype was seen a few times. The genes are TRBV7-6 and TRBJ2-7, with 7 bases fitting TRBD1. From germline, CDR1 is SGHVS and CDR2 FNYEAQ. The CDR3 consists of 15 residues. The ends lost 5 bases at V and 2 bases at J; junction bases unmatched: 9. The CDR3 DNA reads TGTGCCAGCAGCCCCCGAGGGGGCAGAGCCTACGAGCAGTACTTC. Its translation: CASSPRGGRAYEQYF.

A few counts support this clonotype. V gene TRBV6-5 combines with J gene TRBJ2-7; weak D call: TRBD2 (5 bases). Germline CDR1 reads MNHEY; CDR2 reads SVGAGI. The CDR3 length is 15 residues. V gave up 0 bases and J gave up 7 bases, with 16 bases separating them. Written as DNA, the CDR3 is TGTGCCAGCAGTTACTCGACCCCGTCAACGGGAGAGCAGTACTTC. Its protein product is CASSYSTPSTGEQYF.

In this sample, this clonotype turned up a few times. J is TRBJ2-3 and V is TRBV15; D is unclear. The CDR3 spans 13 residues. Deletions cut 0 bases from V and 4 bases from J, with 5 bases between. Germline assignment: CDR1 LNHNV and CDR2 YYDKDF (reference sequence). The CDR3, as DNA: TGTGCCACCAGCAGAGATTTTCCAGATACGCAGTATTTT. This encodes CATSRDFPDTQYF.

This chain joins TRBV7-2 and TRBJ2-1; D possibly corresponds to TRBD1 (6 bases). Trimming stripped 5 bases from V and 13 bases from J, with 15 bases between. CDR1 SGHTA and CDR2 FQGNSA come from the germline V gene. The CDR3 length is 12 residues. The chain's CDR3 is CASSLGTTEQFF. The CDR3 nucleotides read TGTGCCAGCAGCCTCGGGACAACCGAACAGTTCTTC.

This clonotype was found a few times. This chain uses TRBV20-1 with TRBJ2-1, with 9 bases aligning to TRBD2. Looked up from germline, CDR1 is DFQATT and CDR2 is SNEGSKA (reference sequence). The CDR3 loop spans 19 amino acids. V dropped 1 base and J dropped 0; count of bases not matched to a gene: 13. In nucleotides, the CDR3 is TGCAGTGCTAGAGTGGGGCTAGCGGGAAGTGCAAGCTCCTACAATGAGCAGTTCTTC. It encodes CSARVGLAGSASSYNEQFF.

The chain uses TRBV10-3 and TRBJ2-2, with TRBD1 as a possible D gene (6 bases). Trimming removed 4 bases at V and 7 bases at J, with 10 bases between. Germline CDR1 ENHRY, CDR2 SYGVKD. This CDR3 is 13 amino acids long. The CDR3 DNA reads TGTGCCATCAGTGGGACAGTTCACGGGGAGCTGTTTTTT. Translating gives CAISGTVHGELFF.

V is TRBV12-3 or TRBV12-4 and J is TRBJ2-1; the match to TRBD2 covers 14 bases. Unmatched junction bases numbered 4, after V lost 5 bases and J lost 7 bases. This CDR3 is 15 amino acids long. The CDR3 nucleotides are TGTGCCAGCAGTGTAAGACTAGCGGGGGGGAATGAGCAGTTCTTC. Translating it yields CASSVRLAGGNEQFF.

J is TRBJ1-1 and V is TRBV20-1; 7 bases are shared with TRBD1. The germline gives CDR1 DFQATT, CDR2 SNEGSKA (reference sequence). The V segment lost 2 bases and the J segment 3 bases; nucleotides outside the gene matches: 6. The CDR3 contains 14 residues. CDR3 loop: CSARKGASDTEAFF. CDR3 sequence (DNA): TGCAGTGCTAGAAAGGGGGCGTCGGACACTGAAGCTTTCTTT.

This clonotype was seen a handful of times. CDR3 protein: CASRPTGISYNEQFF. CDR3 sequence (DNA): TGTGCCAGCAGACCGACAGGGATCTCCTACAATGAGCAGTTCTTC. This rearrangement joins TRBV7-2 to TRBJ2-1, with 7 bases fitting TRBD1. This CDR3 has 15 residues. Germline CDR1 SGHTA, CDR2 FQGNSA. After removal of 6 bases from V and 0 bases from J, the junction contained 5 bases not matched to a gene.

A remark on this clonotype: A much more abundant neighbour one base away suggests this may be a read error. The chain carries TRBV7-2 and TRBJ1-2; 8 nucleotides match TRBD1. V trimming: 7 bases; J trimming: 9 bases; junction bases outside the gene matches: 7. This CDR3 has 12 residues. CDR1 is SGHTA, CDR2 FQGNSA, per germline. The CDR3 spells CASNWDRFSYTF. As DNA, the CDR3 is TGTGCCAGCAACTGGGACAGGTTCAGCTACACCTTC.

About this clonotype itself: A read error may account for a junction end that differs from germline. The chain recombines TRBV7-8 with TRBJ1-1; D not certain. The CDR3 length is 13 residues. CDR1 and CDR2 (germline): SGHVS, FQNEAQ. For the CDR3, the DNA is TGTGCCGGCAGCCCTCAAATGAAGAGTGAGGCTTTCTTT. It translates to CAGSPQMKSEAFF.

The J gene is TRBJ2-4, the V gene TRBV4-2, with TRBD2 as a possible D gene (5 bases). The CDR3 covers 16 residues. The V end lost 2 bases, the J end lost 0 bases, and 11 bases lay between the germline ends. The germline V gene has CDR1 LGHNA and CDR2 YNFKEQ. The CDR3 reads CASSQSGLRAKNIQYF. The CDR3 DNA sequence: TGTGCCAGCAGCCAATCCGGACTCCGAGCCAAAAACATTCAGTACTTC.

The chain combines TRBV18 with TRBJ2-5, with D unclear. The ends were cut back, 3 bases at V and 1 base at J, with 6 bases in the middle. Germline V gives CDR1 KGHSH, CDR2 LQKENI. CDR3 length: 13 residues. The CDR3 DNA is TGTGCCAGCTCACCCTGGGTCCAAGAGACCCAGTACTTC. It codes for CASSPWVQETQYF.

V and J are TRBV20-1 and TRBJ2-2, with D unclear. Germline CDR1 reads DFQATT; CDR2 reads SNEGSKA (reference sequence). V was pared by 3 bases and J by 4 bases, with 12 bases between. This CDR3 has 14 residues. The CDR3 here is CSARLRSSTGELFF. The CDR3 DNA reads TGCAGTGCTAGGTTGCGGAGTTCCACCGGGGAGCTGTTTTTT.

This clonotype was detected a few times. This rearrangement joins TRBV28 to TRBJ2-1; 7 bases agree with TRBD1. V trimming: 7 bases; J trimming: 2 bases; junction bases outside the gene matches: 8. Germline lookup yields CDR1 MDHEN and CDR2 SYDVKM. This CDR3 is 15 amino acids long. The CDR3 sequence is CASTPSGTAYNEQFF. The CDR3 DNA follows: TGTGCCAGCACCCCCTCGGGGACAGCCTACAATGAGCAGTTCTTC.

In this sample, this clonotype turned up a few times. The CDR3 region is CASSSLGTRGVDEQYF. The DNA of the CDR3 is TGCGCCAGCAGCTCACTCGGGACGCGGGGGGTGGACGAGCAGTACTTC. This chain connects TRBV5-1 to TRBJ2-7; 8 bases map to TRBD2. V lost 3 bases to trimming and J lost 5 bases; unmatched junction nucleotides: 13. The germline gives CDR1 SGHRS, CDR2 YFSETQ. The CDR3 sequence is 16 residues long.

This clonotype has more than one count but fewer than ten. The V and J genes are TRBV6-5 and TRBJ1-1; D is possibly TRBD1 (5 bases). Trimming left V 2 bases short and J 7 bases short, with 14 bases between. CDR1 and CDR2 from the germline V gene are MNHEY and SVGAGI. The CDR3 is made up of 14 amino acids. The CDR3 nucleotides are TGTGCCAGCAGTTACACCATGGGGCCGGTTGAAGCTTTCTTT. Protein: CASSYTMGPVEAFF.

The V and J genes are TRBV29-1 and TRBJ2-5; perhaps TRBD1 as D (6 bases). V was cut by 5 bases and J by 3 bases, with 13 bases left in between. Germline V gene data show CDR1 as SQVTM and CDR2 as ANQGSEA. CDR3 length: 13 residues. DNA for the CDR3: TGCAGCGTTACCGGGACATTCAAAGAGACCCAGTACTTC. This translates into CSVTGTFKETQYF.

This clonotype turned up a few times. The chain carries TRBV6-1 and TRBJ2-5, with D perhaps TRBD2 (5 bases). CDR3 size: 13 residues. Germline V gives CDR1 MNHNS, CDR2 SASEGT. The V gene lost 7 bases and the J gene lost 4 bases, with 13 bases spanning the gap. Here the CDR3 reads CASTRASGETQYF. The CDR3 DNA reads as TGTGCCAGCACCCGGGCAAGCGGAGAGACCCAGTACTTC.